The T cell receptor beta chain described here comes from a study of blood T cell repertoires in COVID-19. Across the study: Sources were T cells, B-cell-depleted T cells, or PBMCs; the material itself was cDNA or gDNA.

Per the germline V gene, CDR1 is LGHDT and CDR2 is YNNKEL (reference sequence). V dropped 3 bases and J dropped 6; count of bases not matched to a gene: 3. The CDR3 covers 13 residues. Data came from immunoSEQ multiplex PCR; TCRdb stores just in-frame clones and leaves some out. The sample contains approximately 200,000 clones, about 84% of which appear only once. The clonotype originates from a woman over 75 with COVID-19, enrolled during active disease. V and J are TRBV3-1 (or the pseudogene TRBV3-2) and TRBJ2-3; 7 nucleotides match TRBD1. Input material: peripheral blood. CDR3 region: CASSQTGTDTQYF. The CDR3 coding sequence is TGTGCCAGCAGCCAGACAGGGACGGATACGCAGTATTTT.